These 26 T cell receptor beta chains share one sample of origin, sequenced in a study of blood T cell repertoires in COVID-19. Sequencing was performed with immunoSEQ multiplex PCR; in TCRdb, only in-frame clones are kept and a portion is missing. The table lists roughly 140,000 clones, approximately 86% of them singletons. Sequencing was done on a sample of PBMCs or T cells enriched from blood (not recorded which). Receptor source: a woman aged 40 to 50 who had recovered from COVID-19.

This rearrangement joins TRBV4-2 to TRBJ2-7; 12 nucleotides align to TRBD2. CDR3 length: 18 amino acids. Germline V gives CDR1 LGHNA, CDR2 YNFKEQ. The junction had 9 bases not matched to a gene; V was cut back by 1 base and J by 2 bases. The CDR3 DNA sequence: TGTGCCAGCAGCCAAGGGGGGCTAGCGGGAGGGCCTACCTACGAGCAGTACTTC. It encodes CASSQGGLAGGPTYEQYF.

V and J are TRBV3-1 (or the pseudogene TRBV3-2) and TRBJ2-1, with 9 bases aligning to TRBD2. The germline V gene has CDR1 LGHDT and CDR2 YNNKEL (reference sequence). The CDR3 length is 15 residues. Trimming removed 4 bases from V and 8 bases from J; junction bases left unmatched: 9. The CDR3: CASSPGLARGDEQFF. The CDR3 DNA reads as TGTGCCAGCAGCCCAGGACTAGCGAGGGGGGATGAGCAGTTCTTC.

The sample holds a few counts of this clone. The chain employs TRBV30 and TRBJ2-7; TRBD2 matches at 14 bases. The CDR3 extends over 15 amino acids. Germline lookup yields CDR1 GTSNPN and CDR2 SVGIG (reference sequence). The trim removed 4 bases at V and 4 bases at J, leaving 6 bases unmatched. The CDR3 reads CAWMGGTSGSYEQYF. Here the CDR3 DNA reads TGTGCCTGGATGGGGGGGACTAGCGGGAGTTACGAGCAGTACTTC.

The chain recombines TRBV19 with TRBJ2-2; 11 bases match TRBD2. The germline CDR1 and CDR2 sequences are LNHDA and SQIVND (reference sequence). J was trimmed by 0 bases and V by 6 bases; bases with no gene match: 3. CDR3 length: 16 residues. CDR3: CASSRLAGPNTGELFF. DNA for the CDR3: TGTGCCAGTAGCCGACTAGCGGGGCCGAACACCGGGGAGCTGTTTTTT.

The chain has TRBV9 and TRBJ2-3, with 8 positions matching TRBD1. Per germline, CDR1 SGDLS and CDR2 YYNGEE. This CDR3 spans 14 amino acids. Unmatched junction bases numbered 4, after V lost 2 bases and J lost 5 bases. The CDR3 loop reads CASSVPDRGDTQYF. CDR3 bases: TGTGCCAGCAGCGTCCCAGACAGGGGAGATACGCAGTATTTT.

The gene calls are TRBV6-5 and TRBJ2-7; maybe TRBD2 (5 bases). This CDR3 has 15 residues. The germline gives CDR1 MNHEY, CDR2 SVGAGI. V was trimmed by 2 bases and J by 2 bases, leaving 13 bases between them. CDR3 sequence: CASSYLRDSPYEQYF. The CDR3, as DNA: TGTGCCAGCAGTTACCTCCGGGATTCCCCCTACGAGCAGTACTTC.

This clone was recorded only once. The chain links TRBV7-9 to TRBJ2-7, with 7 nucleotides matching TRBD2. V was clipped by 1 base and J by 1 base; unmatched bases: 13. Per the germline V gene, CDR1 is SEHNR and CDR2 is FQNEAQ (reference sequence). The CDR3 length is 18 residues. The DNA of the CDR3 is TGTGCCAGCAGCTTAGGGAGAAGGGAGGGAAAACCTTCCTACGAGCAGTACTTC. It translates to CASSLGRREGKPSYEQYF.

The V gene is TRBV29-1, the J gene TRBJ1-1, with D tentatively TRBD1 (5 bases). This CDR3 has 12 residues. Germline V gene data show CDR1 as SQVTM and CDR2 as ANQGSEA. V shed 4 bases and J shed 1 base, with 7 bases lying between them. The chain's CDR3 is CSVGDRNTEAFF. The CDR3 bases are TGCAGCGTTGGAGACAGGAACACTGAAGCTTTCTTT.

V usage is TRBV27 and J usage is TRBJ2-1; 7 bases align to TRBD2. This CDR3 spans 15 amino acids. Looked up from germline, CDR1 is MNHEY and CDR2 is SMNVEV (reference sequence). The V and J ends lost 6 bases and 0 bases, in that order; junction bases with no gene match: 5. CDR3 sequence: CASRGTISSYNEQFF. In DNA, the CDR3 is TGTGCCAGCAGGGGGACTATAAGCTCCTACAATGAGCAGTTCTTC.

This clone was seen only a few times. The genes are TRBV3-1 (or the pseudogene TRBV3-2) and TRBJ2-3, with D maybe TRBD1 (6 bases). Per germline, CDR1 LGHDT and CDR2 YNNKEL (reference sequence). This CDR3 is 14 amino acids long. V lost 7 bases, J lost 9 bases, and 20 bases lay in between. The CDR3 is CASNQGPPGDTQYF. In DNA form, the CDR3 reads TGTGCCAGCAACCAGGGACCGCCAGGGGACACGCAGTATTTT.

The V gene is TRBV15, the J gene TRBJ2-1; no definite D call. Trimming took 3 bases from V and 5 from J, leaving 5 bases between them. Germline values: CDR1 LNHNV, CDR2 YYDKDF (reference sequence). The CDR3 has 12 residues. Here the CDR3 reads CATSSVNNEQFF. In DNA, the CDR3 is TGTGCCACCAGCAGTGTAAACAATGAGCAGTTCTTC.

The chain recombines TRBV19 with TRBJ2-7; D is unclear. Germline V gene data show CDR1 as LNHDA and CDR2 as SQIVND (reference sequence). The length of the CDR3 is 12 residues. Trimming left V 2 bases short and J 5 bases short, with 7 bases between. The CDR3 region has the DNA TGTGCCAGTAGTATAACGAGAGACGAGCAGTACTTC. This encodes CASSITRDEQYF.

This rearrangement joins TRBV30 to TRBJ1-5; 7 bases agree with TRBD1. Germline loops: CDR1 GTSNPN, CDR2 SVGIG (reference sequence). The CDR3 totals 16 residues. V shed 2 bases, J shed 2 bases, and the junction held 9 bases outside the gene matches. The CDR3 DNA follows: TGTGCCTGGAGTCTCAGTGGGCAGGGGGGCAATCAGCCCCAGCATTTT. Its protein is CAWSLSGQGGNQPQHF.

This clone was seen only once. This chain joins TRBV9 and TRBJ2-3; 11 positions match TRBD2. The CDR3 has 15 amino acids. The V gene's germline CDR1 is SGDLS and CDR2 YYNGEE. The ends lost 4 bases at V and 6 bases at J; junction bases unmatched: 7. This chain's CDR3 is CASSYLLAGADTQYF. CDR3 sequence (DNA): TGTGCCAGCAGCTACCTACTAGCGGGGGCTGATACGCAGTATTTT. The full variable domain, in which reference TRBV9 and TRBJ2-3 provide the parts outside the CDR3, is DSGVTQTPKHLITATGQRVTLRCSPRSGDLSVYWYQQSLDQGLQFLIQYYNGEERAKGNILERFSAQQFPDLHSELNLSSLELGDSALYFCASSYLLAGADTQYFGPGTRLTVL.

The J gene is TRBJ2-2, the V gene TRBV10-3; 13 nucleotides align to TRBD2. V lost 4 bases and J lost 4; bases outside the gene matches: 15. The germline V gene encodes CDR1 ENHRY and CDR2 SYGVKD. This CDR3 has 20 residues. CDR3 protein: CAISGAAGLAGEYGTGELFF. In nucleotides, the CDR3 is TGTGCCATCAGTGGAGCTGCAGGACTAGCGGGGGAGTACGGCACCGGGGAGCTGTTTTTT.

This clone was picked up many times. The chain links TRBV11-2 to TRBJ2-7, with 9 bases identical to TRBD1. The CDR3 sequence is 16 residues long. CDR1 is SGHAT, CDR2 FQNNGV, per germline. J was trimmed by 4 bases and V by 5 bases; bases with no gene match: 12. The CDR3 sequence is CASSRGTGPPGYEQYF. The CDR3 DNA follows: TGTGCCAGCAGCAGAGGGACAGGGCCCCCAGGTTACGAGCAGTACTTC.

The chain couples TRBV11-1 to TRBJ2-7; 7 bases are shared with TRBD1. Germline V gene data show CDR1 as SGHAT and CDR2 as FQDESV (reference sequence). The CDR3 runs to 15 residues. V lost 5 bases and J lost 3; bases outside the gene matches: 10. CDR3 coding DNA: TGTGCCAGCAGCCTAAACAGGGGAACCGGCTACGAGCAGTACTTC. Its protein is CASSLNRGTGYEQYF. Based on the CDR3 plus reference TRBV11-1 and TRBJ2-7, the full variable domain is EAEVAQSPRYKITEKSQAVAFWCDPISGHATLYWYRQILGQGPELLVQFQDESVVDDSQLPKDRFSAERLKGVDSTLKIQPAELGDSAMYLCASSLNRGTGYEQYFGPGTRLTVT.

The chain recombines TRBV5-1 with TRBJ1-2; TRBD1 matches at 9 bases. The CDR3 length is 15 residues. Germline CDR1 SGHRS, CDR2 YFSETQ. V shed 4 bases and J 4 bases; nucleotides not matched to a gene: 8. For the CDR3, the DNA is TGCGCCAGCAGCACCCGGACAGGGGTGGGCTATGGCTACACCTTC. It codes for CASSTRTGVGYGYTF.

The chain joins TRBV28 to TRBJ2-7, with 8 bases matching TRBD1. Germline CDR1 and CDR2: MDHEN and SYDVKM. With 10 bases clipped from V and 0 bases from J, the junction kept 2 bases outside the gene matches. The CDR3 totals 12 residues. The CDR3 region is CATDRDSYEQYF. The DNA of the CDR3 is TGTGCCACGGACAGGGACTCCTACGAGCAGTACTTC.

This clone was detected only once. The V gene is TRBV27, the J gene TRBJ1-6; D might be TRBD1 (5 bases). The germline V gene encodes CDR1 MNHEY and CDR2 SMNVEV (reference sequence). The CDR3 has 13 amino acids. V was cut by 6 bases and J by 7 bases, with 10 bases left in between. In DNA form, the CDR3 reads TGTGCCAGCAGCTCTGGGGGGAATTCACCCCTCCACTTT. This sequence encodes CASSSGGNSPLHF.

This chain connects TRBV18 to TRBJ2-7; 7 nucleotides agree with TRBD1. Germline-derived CDR1 and CDR2 are KGHSH and LQKENI. The CDR3 length is 15 residues. Unmatched junction bases numbered 4, after V lost 2 bases and J lost 0 bases. CDR3 amino acids: CASSPRQGDSYEQYF. DNA of the CDR3: TGTGCCAGCTCACCAAGGCAGGGGGACTCCTACGAGCAGTACTTC.

This chain connects TRBV5-1 to TRBJ2-7, with D perhaps matching TRBD2 (6 bases). The V gene's germline CDR1 is SGHRS and CDR2 YFSETQ. This CDR3 region has 15 residues. V was cut by 4 bases and J by 0 bases, with 14 bases left in between. The CDR3 protein is CASSPEEGDSYEQYF. Here the CDR3 DNA reads TGCGCCAGCAGCCCCGAGGAGGGCGACTCCTACGAGCAGTACTTC.

The chain recombines TRBV7-8 with TRBJ1-2; D gene uncertain. V was cut by 5 bases and J by 4 bases, with 11 bases left in between. The CDR3 consists of 13 residues. CDR1 and CDR2 from the germline V gene are SGHVS and FQNEAQ. The CDR3 reads CASSPGKFYGYTF. Here the CDR3 DNA reads TGTGCCAGCAGCCCCGGGAAATTCTATGGCTACACCTTC.

This chain links TRBV28 with TRBJ1-5; perhaps TRBD1 as D (5 bases). The CDR3 extends over 13 amino acids. Looked up from germline, CDR1 is MDHEN and CDR2 is SYDVKM. Trimming left V 3 bases short and J 7 bases short, with 10 bases between. In nucleotides, the CDR3 is TGTGCCAGCAGTTTGGCGTGGGGCCAGCCCCAGCATTTT. The encoded protein is CASSLAWGQPQHF.

The V gene is TRBV10-3, the J gene TRBJ1-1; 8 bases match TRBD1. V shed 3 bases, J shed 4 bases, and the junction held 31 bases outside the gene matches. CDR3 size: 23 residues. The germline V gene has CDR1 ENHRY and CDR2 SYGVKD. The CDR3, as DNA: TGTGCCATCAGTGACGTACAGGGGGGAGATTTGGTGGGGAACCTGAGCCAAGTCACTGAAGCTTTCTTT. This translates into CAISDVQGGDLVGNLSQVTEAFF.

This sequence joins TRBV11-2 and TRBJ2-3; D gene ambiguous. V was clipped by 0 bases and J by 6 bases, with 10 bases between them. This CDR3 region has 14 residues. Germline CDR1 reads SGHAT; CDR2 reads FQNNGV. CDR3 coding DNA: TGTGCCAGCAGCTTAGATCTAGTCGGGGATACGCAGTATTTT. It translates to CASSLDLVGDTQYF.